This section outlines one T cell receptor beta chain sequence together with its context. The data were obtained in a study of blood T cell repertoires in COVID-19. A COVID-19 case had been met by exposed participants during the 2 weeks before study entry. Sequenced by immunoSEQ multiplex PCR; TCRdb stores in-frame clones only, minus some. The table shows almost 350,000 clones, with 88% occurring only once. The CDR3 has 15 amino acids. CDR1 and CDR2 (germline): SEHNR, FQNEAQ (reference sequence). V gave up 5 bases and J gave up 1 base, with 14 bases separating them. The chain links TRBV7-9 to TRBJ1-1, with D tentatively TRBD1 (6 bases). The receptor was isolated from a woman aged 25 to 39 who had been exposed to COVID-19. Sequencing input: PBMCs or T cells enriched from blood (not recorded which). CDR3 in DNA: TGTGCCAGCAGCATTTACAGGGCTTCGAACACTGAAGCTTTCTTT. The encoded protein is CASSIYRASNTEAFF.